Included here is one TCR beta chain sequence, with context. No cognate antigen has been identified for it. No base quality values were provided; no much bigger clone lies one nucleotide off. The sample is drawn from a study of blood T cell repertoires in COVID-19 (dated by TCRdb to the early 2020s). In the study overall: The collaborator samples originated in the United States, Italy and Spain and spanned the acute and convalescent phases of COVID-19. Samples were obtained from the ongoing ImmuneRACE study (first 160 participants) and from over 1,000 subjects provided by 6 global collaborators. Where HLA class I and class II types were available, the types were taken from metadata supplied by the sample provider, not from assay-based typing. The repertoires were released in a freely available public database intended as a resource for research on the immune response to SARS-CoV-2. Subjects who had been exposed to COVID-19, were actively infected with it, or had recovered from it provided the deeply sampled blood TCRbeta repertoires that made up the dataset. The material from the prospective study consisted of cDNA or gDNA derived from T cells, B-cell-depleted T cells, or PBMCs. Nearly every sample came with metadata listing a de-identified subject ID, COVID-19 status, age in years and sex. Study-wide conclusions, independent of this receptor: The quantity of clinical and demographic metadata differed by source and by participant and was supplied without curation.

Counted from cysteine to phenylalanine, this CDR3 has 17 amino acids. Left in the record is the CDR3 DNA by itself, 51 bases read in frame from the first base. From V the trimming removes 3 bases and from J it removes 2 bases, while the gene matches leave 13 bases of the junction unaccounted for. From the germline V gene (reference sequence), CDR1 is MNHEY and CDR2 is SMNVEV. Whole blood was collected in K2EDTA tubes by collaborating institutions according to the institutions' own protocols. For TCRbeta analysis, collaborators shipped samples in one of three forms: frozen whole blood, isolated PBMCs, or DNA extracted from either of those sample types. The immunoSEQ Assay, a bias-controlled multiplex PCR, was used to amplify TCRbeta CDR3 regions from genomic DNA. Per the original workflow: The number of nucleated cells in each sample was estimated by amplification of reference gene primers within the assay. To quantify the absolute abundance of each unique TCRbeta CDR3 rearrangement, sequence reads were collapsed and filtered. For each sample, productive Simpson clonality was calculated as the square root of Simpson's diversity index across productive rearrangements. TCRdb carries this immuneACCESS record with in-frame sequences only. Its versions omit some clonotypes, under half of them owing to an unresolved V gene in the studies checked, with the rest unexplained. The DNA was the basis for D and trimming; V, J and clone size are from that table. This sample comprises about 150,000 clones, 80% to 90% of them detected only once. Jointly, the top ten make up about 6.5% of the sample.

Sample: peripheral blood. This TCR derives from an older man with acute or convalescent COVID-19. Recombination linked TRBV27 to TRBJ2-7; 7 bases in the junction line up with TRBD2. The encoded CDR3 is CASSFSTSRGGTYEQYF. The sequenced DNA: TGTGCCAGCAGTTTTTCGACTAGCCGGGGAGGGACCTACGAGCAGTACTTC.